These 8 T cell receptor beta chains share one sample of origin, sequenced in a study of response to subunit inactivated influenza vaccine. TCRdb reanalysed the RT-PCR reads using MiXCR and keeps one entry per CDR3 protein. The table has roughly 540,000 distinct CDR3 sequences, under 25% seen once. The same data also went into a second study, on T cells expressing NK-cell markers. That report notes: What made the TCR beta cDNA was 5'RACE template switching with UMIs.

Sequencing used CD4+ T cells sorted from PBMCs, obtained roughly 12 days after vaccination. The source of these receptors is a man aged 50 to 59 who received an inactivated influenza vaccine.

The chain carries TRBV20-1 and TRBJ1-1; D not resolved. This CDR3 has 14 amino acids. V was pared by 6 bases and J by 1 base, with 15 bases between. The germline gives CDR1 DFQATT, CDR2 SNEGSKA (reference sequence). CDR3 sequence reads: CSAPTYSGNTEAFF. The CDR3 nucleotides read TGCAGTGCGCCGACATACTCGGGGAACACTGAAGCTTTCTTT.

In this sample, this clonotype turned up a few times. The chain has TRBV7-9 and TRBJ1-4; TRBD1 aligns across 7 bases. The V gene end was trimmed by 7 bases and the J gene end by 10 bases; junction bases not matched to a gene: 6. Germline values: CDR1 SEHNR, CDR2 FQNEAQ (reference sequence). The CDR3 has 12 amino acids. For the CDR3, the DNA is TGTGCCAGCAACGGGACAGAAGGAAAACTGTTTTTT. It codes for CASNGTEGKLFF. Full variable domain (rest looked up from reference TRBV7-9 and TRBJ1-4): DTGVSQNPRHKITKRGQNVTFRCDPISEHNRLYWYRQTLGQGPEFLTYFQNEAQLEKSRLLSDRFSAERPKGSFSTLEIQRTEQGDSAMYLCASNGTEGKLFFGSGTQLSVL.

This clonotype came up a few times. Written as DNA, the CDR3 is TGTGCCAGCAGCTCAATGACAGGGCTAAACACCGGGGAGCTGTTTTTT. This gives the protein CASSSMTGLNTGELFF. The V call is TRBV5-5, the J call TRBJ2-2, with 7 positions matching TRBD1. The V gene end was trimmed by 3 bases and the J gene end by 2 bases; junction bases not matched to a gene: 7. Germline V gene lookup returns CDR1 SGHKS and CDR2 YYEKEE (reference sequence). The CDR3 consists of 16 residues.

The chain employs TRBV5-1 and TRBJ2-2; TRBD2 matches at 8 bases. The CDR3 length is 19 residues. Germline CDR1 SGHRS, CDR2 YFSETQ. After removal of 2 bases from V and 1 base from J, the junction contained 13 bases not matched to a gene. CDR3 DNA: TGCGCCAGCAGCTTACGGGTTGGAGCGGGGGCGATGAACACCGGGGAGCTGTTTTTT. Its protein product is CASSLRVGAGAMNTGELFF.

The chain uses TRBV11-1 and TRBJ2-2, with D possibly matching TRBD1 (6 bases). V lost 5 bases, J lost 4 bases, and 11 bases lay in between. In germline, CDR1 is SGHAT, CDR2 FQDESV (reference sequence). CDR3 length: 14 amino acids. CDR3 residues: CASSLGRGTGELFF. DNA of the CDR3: TGTGCCAGCAGCCTCGGCAGGGGCACCGGGGAGCTGTTTTTT.

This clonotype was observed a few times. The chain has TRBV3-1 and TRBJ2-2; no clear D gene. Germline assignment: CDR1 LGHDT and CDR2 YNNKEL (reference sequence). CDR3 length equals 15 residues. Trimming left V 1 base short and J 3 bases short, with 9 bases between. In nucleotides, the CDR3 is TGTGCCAGCAGCCAAGTAAGGATGGACACCGGGGAGCTGTTTTTT. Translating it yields CASSQVRMDTGELFF.

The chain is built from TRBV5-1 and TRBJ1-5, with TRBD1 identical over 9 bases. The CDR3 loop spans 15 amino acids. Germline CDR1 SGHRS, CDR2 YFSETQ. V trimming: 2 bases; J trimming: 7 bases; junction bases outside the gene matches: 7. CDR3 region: CASSFIPGQGQPQHF. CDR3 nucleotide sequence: TGCGCCAGCAGCTTCATCCCGGGACAGGGACAGCCCCAGCATTTT.

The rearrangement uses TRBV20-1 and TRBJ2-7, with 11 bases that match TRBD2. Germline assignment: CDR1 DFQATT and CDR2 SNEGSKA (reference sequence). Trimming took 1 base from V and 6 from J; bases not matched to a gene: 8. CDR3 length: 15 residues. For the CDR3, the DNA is TGCAGTGCTAGAGGCTCACTAGCGGGAGTGGGCGAGCAGTACTTC. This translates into CSARGSLAGVGEQYF.